Sequencing of this T cell receptor beta chain was carried out in a study of cytomegalovirus exposure and HLA in healthy donors. In regard to this clone: The antigen is undetermined.

V lost 0 bases and J lost 4, with 14 bases in between. Germline values: CDR1 SGDLS, CDR2 YYNGEE. The CDR3 covers 16 residues. Study results and limitations: CMV antigen specificity of a few CMV-associated chains was confirmed in vitro. Subsequent analysis of the 100 to 150 validation repertoires found a tendency for first-cohort TCR clusters to co-occur. Cytomegalovirus-associated status was assigned to about 170 TCR beta chains.

Clones were read by immunoSEQ multiplex PCR, and TCRdb kept only the in-frame ones, dropping some. Here the sample spans 60,000 or so clones, 90% being singletons. Sequencing used PBMCs. The V gene is TRBV9, the J gene TRBJ2-1; D is perhaps TRBD2 (6 bases). The sequence was obtained from a man aged 18 to 35 in good health and CMV-seronegative. As DNA, the CDR3 is TGTGCCAGCAGCGTAGGTTGGCGGGGACCATACAATGAGCAGTTCTTC. Translating it yields CASSVGWRGPYNEQFF.